There are many counts of the clone carrying this TCR beta chain. The antigen remains undetermined. The entry originates in a study of T cells in Graves' hyperthyroidism and ophthalmopathy. About the research overall: Peripheral blood specimens were obtained at initial diagnosis, prior to any treatment. Regarding the study as a whole: Blood also showed most of the thyroid clonotypes that were expanded above 0.001.

Per germline, CDR1 MDHEN and CDR2 SYDVKM. The V and J ends lost 4 bases and 6 bases, in that order; junction bases with no gene match: 6. The length of the CDR3 is 14 residues. Used for diagnoses were clinical symptoms, serum thyroxine and TRAb, thyroid ultrasound and orbital computed tomography. It was 8 to 10 ml of fresh peripheral blood that supplied the PBMCs. TCR beta CDR3 regions were amplified from RNA. When the TCR CDR3 underwent first-round RT-PCR, the HTBI primer set was used. TCRdb called the multiplex PCR reads again in MiXCR, with one record for every CDR3 protein. The sample has about 640,000 distinct CDR3 sequences; less than 25% are singletons.

The receptor comes from a man aged 30 to 39 with Graves' ophthalmopathy. The chain links TRBV28 to TRBJ1-1, with TRBD1 matching 9 bases. The sample consisted of blood. The CDR3: CASSSGQGIAEAFF. The CDR3 bases are TGTGCCAGCAGTTCCGGACAGGGGATCGCTGAAGCTTTCTTT.